The 2 T cell receptor beta chains given below trace back to one sample, sequenced in a study of blood T cells in healthy people across ages. A sample-barcoded 5' primer and a J-beta primer mix were used in a second PCR of roughly 7 to 11 cycles. Each CDR3 protein is one row after TCRdb ran MiXCR on the 5' RACE reads. This sample yields 540,000 or so distinct CDR3 sequences, of which 24% are seen a single time; approximately 10% belongs to the top ten. A further study also used this sample, focusing on T cells of mothers and their children.

The sequenced sample was blood. Every receptor here comes from a boy aged 5-17 years in good health.

This clonotype was observed a few times. This chain connects TRBV6-1 to TRBJ2-2; D perhaps matches TRBD1 (6 bases). Trimming left V 7 bases short and J 4 bases short, with 19 bases between. The CDR3 spans 16 residues. CDR1 and CDR2 from the germline V gene are MNHNS and SASEGT. The CDR3 sequence is CASTGGQHVATGELFF. Here the CDR3 DNA reads TGTGCCAGCACCGGAGGACAGCACGTTGCCACCGGGGAGCTGTTTTTT.

The table lists this clonotype with a few counts. This sequence joins TRBV6-2 or TRBV6-3 and TRBJ2-1; 9 bases are shared with TRBD2. The CDR3 has 15 residues. With V trimmed by 5 bases and J by 8 bases, 10 bases remained unmatched. Germline values: CDR1 MNHEY, CDR2 SVGEGT. Written as DNA, the CDR3 is TGTGCCAGCAGTCCGCATAGCGGGAGATCGGATGAGCAGTTCTTC. Its protein is CASSPHSGRSDEQFF.